Presented here are 22 T cell receptor beta chains from one specimen sequenced in a study of T-cell memory formation after mild COVID-19. TCRdb used MiXCR to reprocess the 5' RACE reads, holding one entry per CDR3 protein. The sample lists tens of thousands of distinct CDR3 sequences, 16% occurring once. The sample was PBMCs or a T cell subset sorted from them (not recorded which). The receptors come from an adult woman who had mild COVID-19 (a few samples of this study predate the infection). Cell type and time point are not known.

This clonotype was observed a handful of times. This rearrangement joins TRBV7-6 to TRBJ1-1; D call uncertain. V was pared by 1 base and J by 0 bases, with 9 bases between. The CDR3 contains 15 residues. Germline assignment: CDR1 SGHVS and CDR2 FNYEAQ. The CDR3 DNA follows: TGTGCCAGCAGCTTAGTCGGAGTATTGAACACTGAAGCTTTCTTT. Its translation: CASSLVGVLNTEAFF.

The table lists this clonotype with a few counts. The chain uses TRBV29-1 and TRBJ2-1; TRBD2 matches at 7 bases. The junction had 21 bases not matched to a gene; V was cut back by 2 bases and J by 2 bases. There are 20 residues in the CDR3. The germline CDR1 and CDR2 sequences are SQVTM and ANQGSEA. This CDR3 is CSVEFPSGIISGDTYNEQFF. In DNA, the CDR3 is TGCAGCGTTGAATTTCCGTCAGGGATTATCAGCGGGGATACCTACAATGAGCAGTTCTTC.

The chain couples TRBV12-3 or TRBV12-4 to TRBJ2-1, with D hard to call. Trimming cost V 6 bases and J 7 bases, with 7 bases left between them. The length of the CDR3 is 11 residues. The DNA for the CDR3 is TGTGCCAGCAGCATAAATAATGAGCAGTTCTTC. Encoded protein: CASSINNEQFF.

The V gene is TRBV10-3, the J gene TRBJ2-1; weak D call: TRBD1 (6 bases). The CDR3 has 13 amino acids. The germline V gene has CDR1 ENHRY and CDR2 SYGVKD. Trimming removed 11 bases at V and 3 bases at J, with 14 bases between. CDR3 amino acids: CASTGHLYNEQFF. As DNA, the CDR3 is TGTGCCTCGACGGGACACCTCTACAATGAGCAGTTCTTC.

The chain employs TRBV3-1 and TRBJ2-1; TRBD2 agrees at 7 bases. The CDR3 is 16 residues long. CDR1 and CDR2 (germline): LGHDT, YNNKEL (reference sequence). V lost 3 bases and J lost 3; bases outside the gene matches: 8. DNA of the CDR3: TGTGCCAGCAGCCAGCGGACTAGGGCCATCTACAATGAGCAGTTCTTC. It encodes CASSQRTRAIYNEQFF.

The chain couples TRBV6-5 to TRBJ2-2, with 7 nucleotides matching TRBD1. The V segment lost 4 bases and the J segment 6 bases; nucleotides outside the gene matches: 5. This CDR3 has 14 amino acids. Germline assignment: CDR1 MNHEY and CDR2 SVGAGI. CDR3 sequence (DNA): TGTGCCAGCAGTTTAGAACAGGGGTCCGGGGAGCTGTTTTTT. This sequence encodes CASSLEQGSGELFF.

The chain has TRBV12-3 or TRBV12-4 and TRBJ2-2; D is uncertain. The V gene lost 1 base and the J gene lost 15 bases, with 15 bases spanning the gap. The CDR3 loop spans 13 amino acids. The CDR3: CASSLGLGLRLFF. CDR3 in DNA: TGTGCCAGCAGTTTAGGTCTGGGGTTGAGGTTGTTTTTT.

The rearrangement links TRBV25-1 to TRBJ2-1, with a tentative D call TRBD1 (7 bases). The CDR3 is 13 amino acids. Looked up from germline, CDR1 is MGHDK and CDR2 is SYGVNS. Deletions cut 8 bases from V and 3 bases from J, with 11 bases between. The CDR3 spells CASGGTVYNEQFF. The DNA for the CDR3 is TGTGCCAGCGGGGGGACAGTCTACAATGAGCAGTTCTTC.

This clonotype was counted between two and nine times. This chain links TRBV4-3 with TRBJ2-1; 7 positions match TRBD2. The V and J ends lost 0 bases and 2 bases, in that order; junction bases with no gene match: 1. The V gene's germline CDR1 is LGHNA and CDR2 YSLEER. This CDR3 comprises 15 residues. The CDR3 loop is CASSQDGGAYNEQFF. DNA of the CDR3: TGCGCCAGCAGCCAAGATGGGGGGGCCTACAATGAGCAGTTCTTC.

This clonotype has only a few counts. This rearrangement joins TRBV20-1 to TRBJ2-2; 9 bases align to TRBD2. CDR3 size: 17 residues. The J segment lost 0 bases and the V segment lost 1 base, leaving 6 bases of the junction unmatched. Germline V gene lookup returns CDR1 DFQATT and CDR2 SNEGSKA (reference sequence). CDR3: CSARARGGITNTGELFF. DNA for the CDR3: TGCAGTGCTAGAGCGCGGGGGGGCATAACGAACACCGGGGAGCTGTTTTTT.

This chain joins TRBV6-5 and TRBJ2-3, with 9 bases matching TRBD1. The ends lost 2 bases at V and 4 bases at J; junction bases unmatched: 7. Germline V lookup: CDR1 MNHEY, CDR2 SVGAGI. This CDR3 comprises 16 residues. For the CDR3, the DNA is TGTGCCAGCAGTTACAGACAGGGGGTATTCGCAGATACGCAGTATTTT. It yields the protein CASSYRQGVFADTQYF.

This clonotype was recorded a few times. J is TRBJ2-7 and V is TRBV6-1; no reliable D call. V lost 5 bases and J 3 bases, leaving 14 bases between the germline ends. There are 14 residues in the CDR3. Germline V gene data show CDR1 as MNHNS and CDR2 as SASEGT. CDR3 protein: CASSPSERYYEQYF. CDR3 nucleotides: TGTGCCAGCAGTCCGAGTGAGAGATACTACGAGCAGTACTTC.

The rearrangement joins TRBV7-9 to TRBJ2-1, with 9 bases identical to TRBD1. The CDR3 has 19 residues. J gave up 3 bases and V 5 bases, and 17 bases lay outside the gene matches. The germline V gene encodes CDR1 SEHNR and CDR2 FQNEAQ (reference sequence). The CDR3 bases are TGTGCCAGCAGCCCGCCCCAGGGACAGGGTTATCCCCTCTACAATGAGCAGTTCTTC. Its translation: CASSPPQGQGYPLYNEQFF.

The chain combines TRBV11-2 with TRBJ2-2; 9 positions match TRBD1. The CDR3 extends over 15 amino acids. Germline CDR1 reads SGHAT; CDR2 reads FQNNGV. J gave up 1 base and V 7 bases, and 4 bases lay outside the gene matches. The CDR3 bases are TGTGCCAGCACCCTGGGACAGGGGAACACCGGGGAGCTGTTTTTT. Encoded protein: CASTLGQGNTGELFF.

This clonotype is a singleton in its sample. The chain uses TRBV4-2 and TRBJ1-5; tentative D call: TRBD1 (5 bases). The CDR3 spans 15 residues. Germline assignment: CDR1 LGHNA and CDR2 YNFKEQ. Deletions cut 2 bases from V and 4 bases from J, with 12 bases between. This CDR3 is CASSQSGGVNQPQHF. The CDR3 nucleotides read TGTGCCAGCAGCCAATCTGGGGGGGTAAATCAGCCCCAGCATTTT.

The rearrangement uses TRBV9 and TRBJ2-4; no clear D gene. This CDR3 is built from 14 residues. Trimming took off 0 bases at V and 0 bases at J, with 4 bases between the two ends. The V gene's germline CDR1 is SGDLS and CDR2 YYNGEE. CDR3: CASSVGGAKNIQYF. CDR3 DNA: TGTGCCAGCAGCGTAGGGGGAGCCAAAAACATTCAGTACTTC. The variable domain in full, with the rest retrieved from reference TRBV9 and TRBJ2-4, is DSGVTQTPKHLITATGQRVTLRCSPRSGDLSVYWYQQSLDQGLQFLIQYYNGEERAKGNILERFSAQQFPDLHSELNLSSLELGDSALYFCASSVGGAKNIQYFGAGTRLSVL.

The rearrangement links TRBV20-1 to TRBJ2-3; D tentatively reads TRBD1 or TRBD2 (5 bases each). Trimming cost V 6 bases and J 1 base, with 14 bases left between them. Per germline, CDR1 DFQATT and CDR2 SNEGSKA (reference sequence). There are 14 residues in the CDR3. CDR3 coding DNA: TGCAGTGCCCGCCCTGAGGGACGCACAGATACGCAGTATTTT. Protein product: CSARPEGRTDTQYF.

This clonotype showed up just once. The gene calls are TRBV6-5 and TRBJ2-4; unclear D gene. The germline V gene has CDR1 MNHEY and CDR2 SVGAGI. V was cut by 2 bases and J by 3 bases, with 5 bases left in between. The CDR3 length is 13 residues. CDR3 loop: CASSYSFKNIQYF. The CDR3 bases are TGTGCCAGCAGTTACAGTTTCAAAAACATTCAGTACTTC.

This clonotype has just a few counts. This rearrangement joins TRBV4-1 to TRBJ2-2; 8 bases line up with TRBD2. Looked up from germline, CDR1 is MGHRA and CDR2 is YSYEKL. V trimming: 4 bases; J trimming: 5 bases; junction bases outside the gene matches: 12. The CDR3 runs 17 residues. CDR3 DNA sequence: TGCGCCAGCAGCCTCGGGGGGGGCCTCGCCCCTACCGGGGAGCTGTTTTTT. The encoded protein is CASSLGGGLAPTGELFF.

The CDR3 spells CASSSVPQETQYF. The CDR3 DNA follows: TGTGCCAGCAGCTCGGTGCCGCAAGAGACCCAGTACTTC. J is TRBJ2-5 and V is TRBV7-9; unclear D gene. Germline CDR1 SEHNR, CDR2 FQNEAQ (reference sequence). Between the trimmed V and J ends, which lost 4 bases and 2 bases, there was a span of 8 bases. CDR3 length: 13 amino acids.

This clonotype has more than one count but fewer than ten. The chain uses TRBV20-1 and TRBJ2-1; D might be TRBD1 (5 bases). The CDR3 runs 12 residues. Trimming removed 2 bases at V and 10 bases at J, with 12 bases between. Per the germline V gene, CDR1 is DFQATT and CDR2 is SNEGSKA (reference sequence). CDR3 coding DNA: TGCAGTGCTAGAACAGGCGGCTGGGAGCAGTTCTTC. Protein product: CSARTGGWEQFF.

The J gene is TRBJ2-6, the V gene TRBV2; 8 bases align to TRBD1. Germline V gene lookup returns CDR1 SNHLY and CDR2 FYNNEI. Losses at the gene ends were 6 bases for V and 0 bases for J; bases not matched to a gene: 7. The CDR3 has 17 amino acids. The DNA of the CDR3 is TGTGCCAGCAGCCTGACAGGGGACCTCTCTGGGGCCAACGTCCTGACTTTC. Its translation: CASSLTGDLSGANVLTF.